Only a few counts were recorded for the clone carrying this T cell receptor (beta chain). Its antigen is unidentified. The source of the sample is a study of T cells in Graves' hyperthyroidism and ophthalmopathy. General study findings and limits: Ophthalmopathy and stable hyperthyroidism were separated by a 13 V-J model. Blood also contained most expanded thyroid clonotypes above 0.001.

Researchers took RNA transcripts and amplified the TCR beta CDR3 regions from them. With the HTBI primer set, the TCR CDR3 went through a first round of RT-PCR. TCRdb reprocessed the multiplex PCR reads via MiXCR and lists one record per CDR3 protein. The sample lists about 400,000 distinct CDR3 sequences, 20% to 25% occurring once. PBMCs were sourced from more than 9 ml fresh peripheral blood. The sample was blood. The receptor comes from a man in his fifties or sixties with Graves' hyperthyroidism.

CDR3 protein: CASSAQESSYEQYF. The CDR3 DNA follows: TGTGCCAGCAGTGCACAGGAGAGCTCCTACGAGCAGTACTTC. V and J are TRBV2 and TRBJ2-7, with TRBD1 as a possible D gene (5 bases). There are 14 residues in the CDR3. The V end was cut by 4 bases, the J end by 0 bases, with 10 bases between. Germline-derived CDR1 and CDR2 are SNHLY and FYNNEI.